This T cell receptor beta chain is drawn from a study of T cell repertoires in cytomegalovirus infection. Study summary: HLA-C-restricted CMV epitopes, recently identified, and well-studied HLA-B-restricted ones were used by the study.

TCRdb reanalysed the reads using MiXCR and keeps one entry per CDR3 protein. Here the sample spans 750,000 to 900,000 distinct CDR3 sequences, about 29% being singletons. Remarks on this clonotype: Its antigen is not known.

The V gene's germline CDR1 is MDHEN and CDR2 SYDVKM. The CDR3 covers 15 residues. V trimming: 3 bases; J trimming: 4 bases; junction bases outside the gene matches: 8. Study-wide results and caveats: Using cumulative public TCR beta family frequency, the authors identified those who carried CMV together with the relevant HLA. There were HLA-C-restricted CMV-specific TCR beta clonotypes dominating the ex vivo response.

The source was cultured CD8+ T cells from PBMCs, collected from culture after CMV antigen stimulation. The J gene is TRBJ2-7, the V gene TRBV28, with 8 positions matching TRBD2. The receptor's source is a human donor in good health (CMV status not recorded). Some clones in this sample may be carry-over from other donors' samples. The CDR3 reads CASSFRNRGGYEQYV. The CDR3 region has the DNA TGTGCCAGCAGTTTTAGGAACCGGGGGGGATACGAGCAGTACGTC.